The clone carrying this TCR beta chain was counted many times. Its specificity is not known. The donors, all healthy, were Caucasians living in Russia, aged roughly 6 to 100. These data originate in a study of blood T cells in healthy people across ages. A second PCR of roughly 7 to 11 cycles used a sample-barcoded 5' primer and a J-beta primer mix. Tagging of each cDNA molecule was performed by a template-switch adaptor with 12 random nucleotides. Via MiXCR, TCRdb re-called the 5' RACE reads, giving one row per CDR3 protein. The sample carries 1.5 million to 2 million distinct CDR3 sequences, roughly 32% recorded once. Points from the study as a whole: Conclusively comparing naive with antigen-experienced cells was impossible with unsorted PBMCs. Diversity was higher, and naive CD4+ cells more numerous, in long-lived donors than in aged donors.

The CDR3 loop spans 17 amino acids. Trimming took 3 bases from V and 3 from J; bases not matched to a gene: 9. Germline assignment: CDR1 SGDLS and CDR2 YYNGEE. The source is a woman aged 25 to 45 in good health. V gene TRBV9 combines with J gene TRBJ2-3, with 11 bases identical to TRBD1. The sequenced material came from blood. CDR3 in amino acids: CASSATGTGGSTDTQYF. The CDR3 region has the DNA TGTGCCAGCAGCGCCACCGGGACAGGGGGTAGTACAGATACGCAGTATTTT.